Listed below are T cell receptor beta chains from one sample, sequenced in a study of CD8 T cells in Susac syndrome. One entry per CDR3 protein results from TCRdb running MiXCR on the immunoSEQ multiplex PCR reads. The sample contains about 150,000 distinct CDR3 sequences, nearly 97% of which appear only once. The sample comprised CD8+ T cells from PBMCs. The receptors originated from a human donor with multiple sclerosis. Both conserved end residues are part of each CDR3. The D gene is left open where the match is weak. The size of a clone is reported for some rows only, either as once, few or many, or as a class for expanded clones.

v_call	d_call	clone_size	j_call	cdr3_nt	cdr3_aa
TRBV2	NA	NA	TRBJ2-4	TGTGCCAGCAGCCCTTGGGGCACAGCCAAAAACATTCAGTACTTC	CASSPWGTAKNIQYF
TRBV5-6	NA	NA	TRBJ2-7	TGTGCCAGCAGCTTGGGGGCCGGTCACAACGAGCAGTACTTC	CASSLGAGHNEQYF
TRBV12-3/TRBV12-4	NA	NA	TRBJ1-1	TGTGCCAGCAGTTTTGGGCCAGAGGCTTTCTTT	CASSFGPEAFF
TRBV12-5	NA	NA	TRBJ2-6	TGTGCTAGTGGTTTCCTCATCGAAACCGGGGCCAACGTCCTGACTTTC	CASGFLIETGANVLTF
TRBV27	NA	NA	TRBJ2-7	TGTGCCAGCAGGGACGGAAGCTCCTACGAGCAGTACTTC	CASRDGSSYEQYF
TRBV12-5	NA	NA	TRBJ2-5	TGTGCTAGTGGCCGCGGAATCCAAGAGACCCAGTACTTC	CASGRGIQETQYF
TRBV7-9	NA	NA	TRBJ2-1	TGTGCCAGCAGCTTAGCTGAGGGTCAGACCCATGAGCAGTTCTTC	CASSLAEGQTHEQFF
TRBV15	NA	NA	TRBJ2-7	TGTGCCACCAGCAGAGATTTGGGGGTAGGCGAGGAGCAGTACTTC	CATSRDLGVGEEQYF
TRBV6-2/TRBV6-3	TRBD2	once	TRBJ2-7	TGTGCCAGCAGTTCGGAGCGGGAGCCGAGCTCCTACGAGCAGTACTTC	CASSSEREPSSYEQYF
TRBV9	TRBD1	NA	TRBJ1-6	TGTGCCAGCAGCGGGGGACAGGGAAATTCACCCCTCCACTTT	CASSGGQGNSPLHF
TRBV3-1	NA	NA	TRBJ2-3	TGTGCCAGCAGCCTACGGGACTGGCGCACAGATACGCAGTATTTT	CASSLRDWRTDTQYF
TRBV12-5	NA	NA	TRBJ1-6	TGTGCTAGTGGTCAGATAAGCGGGGATTCACCCCTCCACTTT	CASGQISGDSPLHF
TRBV27	TRBD1	NA	TRBJ2-3	TGTGCCAGCAGTTTACCCGACAGGGGGGGCGTCAGCACAGATACGCAGTATTTT	CASSLPDRGGVSTDTQYF
TRBV12-3/TRBV12-4	TRBD2	NA	TRBJ2-3	TGTGCCAGCAGTCCTCCTGCTAGCGGGGGGGCATCAGATACGCAGTATTTT	CASSPPASGGASDTQYF
TRBV12-3/TRBV12-4	NA	NA	TRBJ1-1	TGTGCCAGCAGCTTGGGGGTAGAACTGAACACTGAAGCTTTCTTT	CASSLGVELNTEAFF
TRBV25-1	NA	NA	TRBJ2-1	TGTGCCAGCAGTGTTATACTCTGGAATGAGCAGTTCTTC	CASSVILWNEQFF
TRBV2	TRBD2	NA	TRBJ2-3	TGTGCCAGCAGTGATGAGCGGGGGAACACAGATACGCAGTATTTT	CASSDERGNTDTQYF
TRBV12-3/TRBV12-4	NA	few	TRBJ2-1	TGTGCCAGCAGTTTAAGGGACTACAATGAGCAGTTCTTC	CASSLRDYNEQFF
TRBV5-6	TRBD1	NA	TRBJ1-4	TGTGCCAGCAGCCCCGGGACAGCTAATGAAAAACTGTTTTTT	CASSPGTANEKLFF
TRBV29-1	NA	NA	TRBJ1-2	TGCAGCGTTATTCAGGGCAGCTATGGCTACACCTTC	CSVIQGSYGYTF
TRBV27	NA	once	TRBJ2-5	TGTGCCAGCAGGACCCAAGAGACCCAGTACTTC	CASRTQETQYF
TRBV13	NA	NA	TRBJ2-1	TGTGCCAGCAGCTCGACCCTACCCCCCTACAATGAGCAGTTCTTC	CASSSTLPPYNEQFF